The clone carrying this T cell receptor beta chain occurred a few times. Its antigen is currently unknown. The data derive from a study of CD8+ T cells in alopecia areata. For the study at large: A regimen of oral tofacitinib, 5 to 10 mg twice daily, was given to treated patients. The study, taken as a whole, reports: Having one nonresponder leaves uncertain how baseline CD8+ expansion relates to response.

Regarding treatment: oral pan-JAK inhibitor, 5-10 mg twice daily. Collected material from alopecia areata patients comprised lesional scalp punch biopsies and peripheral blood. Once RNA had been extracted, it was reverse transcribed into cDNA to act as the sequencing template. Sequencing was performed with immunoSEQ multiplex PCR; in TCRdb, only in-frame clones are kept and a portion is missing. The data contain hundreds of thousands of clones, more than 60% of them singletons. CDR1 is MDHEN and CDR2 is SYDVKM in the germline V gene. V was cut by 6 bases and J by 5 bases, with 13 bases left in between. This CDR3 contains 13 residues.

The V call is TRBV28, the J call TRBJ1-1, with D unresolved. The source was CD4+ T cells sorted from blood, collected at roughly week 45, from a patient treated with tofacitinib. This receptor was obtained from a human donor with alopecia areata. The CDR3 here is CASRREAWTEAFF. In DNA form, the CDR3 reads TGTGCCAGCAGAAGGGAGGCTTGGACTGAAGCTTTCTTT.